The 20 T cell receptor beta chains listed next were all sequenced from one sample in a study of blood T cell repertoires in COVID-19. TCRdb keeps only in-frame clones here, not all; method: immunoSEQ multiplex PCR. The profile shows a few hundred thousand clones, approximately 89% of them singletons. The source material was PBMCs or T cells enriched from blood (not recorded which). These receptors were taken from a man aged 35 to 55 in a cohort exposed to, infected with or recovered from COVID-19 (not recorded which).

The CDR3 coding sequence is TGCGCCAGCAGCTTGATTTGGGAGTCGGGCAATGAGCAGTTCTTC. Translation: CASSLIWESGNEQFF. The rearrangement links TRBV5-1 to TRBJ2-1, with D perhaps matching TRBD2 (5 bases). In germline, CDR1 is SGHRS, CDR2 YFSETQ. Between the trimmed V and J ends, which lost 1 base and 6 bases, there was a span of 14 bases. The CDR3 sequence is 15 residues long.

The chain couples TRBV5-5 to TRBJ1-2, with 8 positions matching TRBD1. This CDR3 is built from 16 residues. CDR1 and CDR2 from the germline V gene are SGHKS and YYEKEE (reference sequence). Trimming took 3 bases from V and 5 from J; bases not matched to a gene: 12. The CDR3, as DNA: TGTGCCAGCAGCTACGCACCGGGACAGGAAATATATGGCTACACCTTC. Amino acid sequence: CASSYAPGQEIYGYTF.

This chain connects TRBV19 to TRBJ1-3, with D maybe TRBD1 (5 bases). Trimming pared 7 bases from V and 2 bases from J, leaving 12 bases between. This CDR3 is 14 amino acids long. Germline V gene lookup returns CDR1 LNHDA and CDR2 SQIVND (reference sequence). The CDR3 DNA follows: TGTGCCAGTAAACAGACAGCTACTGGAAACACCATATATTTT. Amino acid sequence: CASKQTATGNTIYF. The variable domain in full, with the rest retrieved from reference TRBV19 and TRBJ1-3, is DGGITQSPKYLFRKEGQNVTLSCEQNLNHDAMYWYRQDPGQGLRLIYYSQIVNDFQKGDIAEGYSVSREKKESFPLTVTSAQKNPTAFYLCASKQTATGNTIYFGEGSWLTVV.

The V call is TRBV27, the J call TRBJ1-2, with 9 bases lining up with TRBD1. This CDR3 is 15 amino acids long. CDR1 and CDR2 from the germline V gene are MNHEY and SMNVEV (reference sequence). After removal of 6 bases from V and 0 bases from J, the junction contained 5 bases not matched to a gene. CDR3 amino acids: CASSPTGGTNYGYTF. In nucleotides, the CDR3 is TGTGCCAGCAGCCCGACAGGGGGAACTAACTATGGCTACACCTTC.

V gene TRBV5-8 combines with J gene TRBJ2-7; the match to TRBD1 covers 8 bases. V lost 1 base and J lost 7; bases outside the gene matches: 10. CDR1 is SGHTS, CDR2 YDEGEE, per germline. The CDR3 consists of 15 residues. CDR3: CASSLYAGGSGEQYF. CDR3 DNA: TGTGCCAGCAGCTTGTACGCAGGGGGCTCTGGGGAGCAGTACTTC.

This chain joins TRBV11-2 and TRBJ1-2; D perhaps matches TRBD1 (6 bases). V was trimmed by 1 base and J by 4 bases, leaving 10 bases between them. The length of the CDR3 is 14 residues. Germline CDR1 reads SGHAT; CDR2 reads FQNNGV. CDR3 bases: TGTGCCAGCAGCTTAGTGGGGGCTGCCTATGGCTACACCTTC. Protein product: CASSLVGAAYGYTF.

This chain links TRBV24-1 with TRBJ2-5, with TRBD1 as a possible D gene (6 bases). Trimming shortened V by 4 bases and J by 5 bases, and 13 bases separated the two germline ends. CDR3 length: 14 residues. Germline-derived CDR1 and CDR2 are KGHDR and SFDVKD. The DNA for the CDR3 is TGTGCCACCAGTGAAAACAGGGAAGCGGAGACCCAGTACTTC. It translates to CATSENREAETQYF.

For the CDR3, the DNA is TGTGCCAGCAGCCACAGGACGGGGAGCCAGTACAATGAGCAGTTCTTC. This sequence encodes CASSHRTGSQYNEQFF. The genes are TRBV3-1 (or the pseudogene TRBV3-2) and TRBJ2-1; possible D gene TRBD2, 5 bases. V gave up 3 bases and J gave up 4 bases, with 16 bases separating them. The CDR3 is made up of 16 amino acids. The germline gives CDR1 LGHDT, CDR2 YNNKEL (reference sequence).

The chain links TRBV4-1 to TRBJ2-1, with TRBD2 matching 8 bases. With 0 bases clipped from V and 7 bases from J, the junction kept 11 bases outside the gene matches. CDR3 length: 17 amino acids. Germline CDR1 and CDR2: MGHRA and YSYEKL. CDR3 nucleotides: TGCGCCAGCAGCCAAGATCTGCACCGGGAGGGAAGAAATGAGCAGTTCTTC. Its translation is CASSQDLHREGRNEQFF.

The chain carries TRBV27 and TRBJ2-5; 10 bases match TRBD2. This CDR3 contains 15 residues. Germline assignment: CDR1 MNHEY and CDR2 SMNVEV (reference sequence). The V gene end was trimmed by 4 bases and the J gene end by 3 bases; junction bases not matched to a gene: 5. CDR3 protein: CASSSGTSVEETQYF. The CDR3 DNA sequence: TGTGCCAGCAGTTCCGGGACTAGCGTCGAAGAGACCCAGTACTTC.

The chain is built from TRBV19 and TRBJ1-5; no firm D call. CDR3 length equals 16 residues. Per the germline V gene, CDR1 is LNHDA and CDR2 is SQIVND (reference sequence). V was trimmed by 8 bases and J by 4 bases, leaving 21 bases between them. The CDR3 DNA sequence: TGTGCCAGTGAATATGTGGGGAGTCGAGGGAATCAGCCCCAGCATTTT. It specifies CASEYVGSRGNQPQHF.

This chain joins TRBV25-1 and TRBJ1-2; perhaps TRBD1 as D (6 bases). The CDR3 runs 14 residues. CDR1 and CDR2 (germline): MGHDK, SYGVNS. The V end was cut by 6 bases, the J end by 5 bases, with 16 bases between. CDR3 loop: CASRDSGGSYGYTF. The CDR3 DNA reads as TGTGCCAGCAGGGACTCGGGGGGCTCGTATGGCTACACCTTC.

The chain joins TRBV7-9 to TRBJ1-1; D is uncertain. Germline V gene sequence: CDR1 SEHNR, CDR2 FQNEAQ (reference sequence). The V end was cut by 3 bases, the J end by 0 bases, with 11 bases between. The CDR3 runs to 15 residues. CDR3 amino acids: CASSFTQVLNTEAFF. CDR3 in DNA: TGTGCCAGCAGCTTCACTCAGGTCCTGAACACTGAAGCTTTCTTT.

The V call is TRBV4-2, the J call TRBJ2-3; perhaps TRBD2 as D (5 bases). The length of the CDR3 is 15 residues. V lost 4 bases and J 3 bases, leaving 14 bases between the germline ends. Germline V gene lookup returns CDR1 LGHNA and CDR2 YNFKEQ. The CDR3 DNA sequence: TGTGCCAGCAGCCGGAGTAGGGAGTTTACAGATACGCAGTATTTT. This gives the protein CASSRSREFTDTQYF.

The V gene is TRBV19, the J gene TRBJ1-2; 9 bases are a match to TRBD1. The CDR3 is 15 residues long. Germline CDR1 is LNHDA and CDR2 is SQIVND (reference sequence). With V trimmed by 9 bases and J by 0 bases, 8 bases remained unmatched. The CDR3 bases are TGTGCCAGCTCTTACAGGACAGGGGCTAACTATGGCTACACCTTC. Protein product: CASSYRTGANYGYTF.

This chain joins TRBV24-1 and TRBJ2-3; 7 positions agree with TRBD2. Germline V gene data show CDR1 as KGHDR and CDR2 as SFDVKD. This CDR3 is built from 15 residues. V gave up 4 bases and J gave up 1 base; unmatched junction bases: 4. CDR3 sequence: CATSELRGGTDTQYF. The CDR3 region has the DNA TGTGCCACCAGTGAACTCCGGGGGGGCACAGATACGCAGTATTTT.

Here the CDR3 reads CASSSRNGTGGRKLFF. CDR3 DNA: TGTGCCAGCAGCTCAAGAAATGGGACAGGGGGTCGAAAACTGTTTTTT. The genes are TRBV7-9 and TRBJ1-4; 11 positions match TRBD1. The CDR3 totals 16 residues. CDR1 and CDR2 (germline): SEHNR, FQNEAQ (reference sequence). Trimming removed 4 bases from V and 10 bases from J; junction bases left unmatched: 11.

This clone was detected only once. The chain links TRBV11-2 to TRBJ2-6; D might be TRBD1 (6 bases). V lost 1 base to trimming and J lost 2 bases, with 9 bases between them. The CDR3 length is 16 residues. Germline CDR1 SGHAT, CDR2 FQNNGV. CDR3 sequence (DNA): TGTGCCAGCAGCTTAGCTTCAGGGGCTGGGGCCAACGTCCTGACTTTC. Translation gives CASSLASGAGANVLTF.

V and J are TRBV28 and TRBJ2-2, with D hard to call. From germline, CDR1 is MDHEN and CDR2 SYDVKM. The CDR3 is 14 residues long. V was cut by 3 bases and J by 5 bases, with 10 bases left in between. CDR3 nucleotides: TGTGCCAGCAGTTTTATAGCTCGGACCGGGGAGCTGTTTTTT. Its translation: CASSFIARTGELFF.

This rearrangement joins TRBV18 to TRBJ2-1; weak D call: TRBD1 (7 bases). Deletions cut 3 bases from V and 7 bases from J, with 13 bases between. The V gene's germline CDR1 is KGHSH and CDR2 LQKENI. The CDR3 contains 14 residues. The CDR3 loop reads CASSPEGAGNEQFF. The CDR3 DNA reads as TGTGCCAGCTCACCGGAGGGGGCGGGAAATGAGCAGTTCTTC.